This entry lists 13 T cell receptor beta chains sequenced from one sample in a study of blood T cell repertoires in COVID-19. Data came from immunoSEQ multiplex PCR; TCRdb stores just in-frame clones and leaves some out. The table has 60,000 to 65,000 clones, 80% to 85% seen once. Sequenced input: peripheral blood. Source of these receptors: a man aged 60 to 69 with COVID-19, enrolled during active disease.

Turning to this clone: The sample contains more than one DNA sequence encoding this CDR3. V usage is TRBV9 and J usage is TRBJ2-2; TRBD2 agrees at 7 bases. V dropped 0 bases and J dropped 5; count of bases not matched to a gene: 7. CDR1 is SGDLS, CDR2 YYNGEE, per germline. The CDR3 spans 16 residues. In nucleotides, the CDR3 is TGTGCCAGCAGCGTAGGGGCGGGAGTAGGGACCGGGGAGCTGTTTTTT. As protein: CASSVGAGVGTGELFF.

This chain joins TRBV16 and TRBJ1-1; no clear D. Germline V lookup: CDR1 KGHSY, CDR2 FQNENV. The CDR3 consists of 14 residues. Trimming stripped 4 bases from V and 4 bases from J, with 13 bases between. Here the CDR3 reads CASSPQRFATEAFF. The CDR3 DNA follows: TGTGCCAGCAGCCCGCAACGGTTTGCCACTGAAGCTTTCTTT.

This chain joins TRBV7-2 and TRBJ2-5; TRBD2 is a possible D gene (6 bases). Germline CDR1 and CDR2: SGHTA and FQGNSA. With 1 base removed from V and 4 bases from J, the gap between germline ends came to 13 bases. The CDR3 consists of 15 residues. CDR3 in DNA: TGTGCCAGCAGCTTAGTCACGGGAGCGGGAGAGACCCAGTACTTC. Translating gives CASSLVTGAGETQYF. Full variable domain (outside the CDR3, taken from reference TRBV7-2 and TRBJ2-5): GAGVSQSPSNKVTEKGKDVELRCDPISGHTALYWYRQSLGQGLEFLIYFQGNSAPDKSGLPSDRFSAERTGGSVSTLTIQRTQQEDSAVYLCASSLVTGAGETQYFGPGTRLLVL.

This chain connects TRBV5-4 to TRBJ1-3; D remains ambiguous. Germline values: CDR1 SGHNT, CDR2 YYREEE (reference sequence). The CDR3 is made up of 14 amino acids. Trimming pared 4 bases from V and 4 bases from J, leaving 12 bases between. The CDR3 DNA sequence: TGTGCCAGCAGCCCGAAGGAGGTGGGAAACACCATATATTTT. Encoded protein: CASSPKEVGNTIYF.

The chain combines TRBV20-1 with TRBJ1-4; D call uncertain. Trimming shortened V by 3 bases and J by 3 bases, and 8 bases separated the two germline ends. The CDR3 has 13 amino acids. Germline-derived CDR1 and CDR2 are DFQATT and SNEGSKA (reference sequence). CDR3 amino acids: CSASFEANEKLFF. CDR3 nucleotide sequence: TGCAGTGCTAGTTTTGAGGCTAATGAAAAACTGTTTTTT.

This rearrangement joins TRBV7-2 to TRBJ1-6; D perhaps matches TRBD1 (5 bases). The germline gives CDR1 SGHTA, CDR2 FQGNSA. The length of the CDR3 is 17 residues. V was clipped by 5 bases and J by 4 bases, with 18 bases between them. The DNA for the CDR3 is TGTGCCAGCAGCAAGGGCAGGGCAGGGCCTTATAATTCACCCCTCCACTTT. This translates into CASSKGRAGPYNSPLHF.

The chain couples TRBV3-1 (or the pseudogene TRBV3-2) to TRBJ2-3; weak D call: TRBD2 (6 bases). The CDR3 spans 15 residues. Germline CDR1 reads LGHDT; CDR2 reads YNNKEL (reference sequence). The ends were cut back, 5 bases at V and 3 bases at J, with 15 bases in the middle. The CDR3 nucleotides read TGTGCCAGCAGCATAATTAGCGGAACGACAGATACGCAGTATTTT. Protein: CASSIISGTTDTQYF.

The chain is built from TRBV7-2 and TRBJ2-4, with D unclear. The germline V and J ends were trimmed by 1 base and 0 bases, with 4 bases remaining between them. The CDR3 runs to 14 residues. The V gene's germline CDR1 is SGHTA and CDR2 FQGNSA. The CDR3 loop is CASSLDIAKNIQYF. DNA for the CDR3: TGTGCCAGCAGCTTAGATATAGCCAAAAACATTCAGTACTTC.

This clone appeared a few times. The chain recombines TRBV10-1 with TRBJ1-4, with D maybe TRBD1 (6 bases). Germline assignment: CDR1 WNHNN and CDR2 SYGVQD (reference sequence). The CDR3 runs 17 residues. V gave up 0 bases and J gave up 8 bases, with 19 bases separating them. Here the CDR3 DNA reads TGCGCCAGCAGTGAGTCTGGGACACTCGAAACGGACGAAAAACTGTTTTTT. Translation gives CASSESGTLETDEKLFF.

This sequence joins TRBV3-1 (or the pseudogene TRBV3-2) and TRBJ2-5; tentative D call: TRBD1 (5 bases). Trimming pared 0 bases from V and 4 bases from J, leaving 9 bases between. The CDR3 extends over 14 amino acids. CDR1 is LGHDT, CDR2 YNNKEL, per germline (reference sequence). As DNA, the CDR3 is TGTGCCAGCAGCCAAGATGCTAGGGGAGAGACCCAGTACTTC. It is translated as CASSQDARGETQYF.

The chain is built from TRBV19 and TRBJ1-6, with a tentative D call TRBD1 (5 bases). Germline CDR1 LNHDA, CDR2 SQIVND (reference sequence). Deletions cut 6 bases from V and 0 bases from J, with 15 bases between. This CDR3 comprises 17 residues. The CDR3 protein is CASSQRGRSSYNSPLHF. For the CDR3, the DNA is TGTGCCAGTAGCCAGCGGGGGAGGAGCTCCTATAATTCACCCCTCCACTTT.

Here the CDR3 reads CAISVGNRGRDYGYTF. For the CDR3, the DNA is TGTGCCATCAGCGTTGGAAACAGGGGGCGCGACTATGGCTACACCTTC. The rearrangement links TRBV10-3 to TRBJ1-2; TRBD1 agrees at 9 bases. With V trimmed by 6 bases and J by 3 bases, 11 bases remained unmatched. Germline loops: CDR1 ENHRY, CDR2 SYGVKD. The length of the CDR3 is 16 residues.

The chain couples TRBV3-1 (or the pseudogene TRBV3-2) to TRBJ2-2; D gene unclear. The CDR3 has 15 residues. V lost 2 bases and J lost 8, with 15 bases in between. Germline assignment: CDR1 LGHDT and CDR2 YNNKEL (reference sequence). Here the CDR3 reads CASSQLRGSPGELFF. The CDR3 region has the DNA TGTGCCAGCAGCCAATTGCGTGGTAGCCCTGGGGAGCTGTTTTTT.